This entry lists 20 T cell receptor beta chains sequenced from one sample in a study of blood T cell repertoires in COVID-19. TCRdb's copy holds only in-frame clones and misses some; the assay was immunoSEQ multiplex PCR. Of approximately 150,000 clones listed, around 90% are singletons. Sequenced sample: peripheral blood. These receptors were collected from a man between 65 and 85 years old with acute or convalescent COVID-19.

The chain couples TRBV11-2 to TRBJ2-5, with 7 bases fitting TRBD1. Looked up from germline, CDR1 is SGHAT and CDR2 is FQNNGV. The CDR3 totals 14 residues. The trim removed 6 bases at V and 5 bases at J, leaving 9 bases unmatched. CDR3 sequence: CASRAQSRGETQYF. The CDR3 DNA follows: TGTGCCAGCAGGGCCCAAAGCAGGGGGGAGACCCAGTACTTC.

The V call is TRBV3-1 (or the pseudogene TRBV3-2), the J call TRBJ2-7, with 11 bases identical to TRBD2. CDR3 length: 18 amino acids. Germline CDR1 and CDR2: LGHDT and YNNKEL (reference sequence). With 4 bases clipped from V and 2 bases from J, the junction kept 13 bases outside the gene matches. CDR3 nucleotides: TGTGCCAGCAGCCGGGGGAGAACTAGCGGGAGTTACCCCTACGAGCAGTACTTC. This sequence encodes CASSRGRTSGSYPYEQYF.

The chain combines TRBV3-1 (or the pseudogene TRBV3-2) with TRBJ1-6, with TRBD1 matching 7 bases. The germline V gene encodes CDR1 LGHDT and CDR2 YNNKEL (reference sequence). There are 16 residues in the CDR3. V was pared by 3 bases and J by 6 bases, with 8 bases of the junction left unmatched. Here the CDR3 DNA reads TGTGCCAGCAGCCAGGATTGGGCAGGGGGTAATTCACCCCTCCACTTT. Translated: CASSQDWAGGNSPLHF.

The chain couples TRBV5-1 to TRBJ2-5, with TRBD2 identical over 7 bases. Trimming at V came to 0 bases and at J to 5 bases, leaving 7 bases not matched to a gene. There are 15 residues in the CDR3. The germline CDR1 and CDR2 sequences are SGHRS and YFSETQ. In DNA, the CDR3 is TGCGCCAGCAGCTTGGGGGCGGGAGCCCAGGAGACCCAGTACTTC. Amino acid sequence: CASSLGAGAQETQYF.

CDR3 in DNA: TGTGCCAGCAGCTCGACAGGGATGGAGACCCAGTACTTC. It codes for CASSSTGMETQYF. The genes are TRBV6-5 and TRBJ2-5; 7 nucleotides line up with TRBD1. CDR1 MNHEY and CDR2 SVGAGI come from the germline V gene. V lost 6 bases and J lost 5; bases outside the gene matches: 6. The CDR3 covers 13 residues.

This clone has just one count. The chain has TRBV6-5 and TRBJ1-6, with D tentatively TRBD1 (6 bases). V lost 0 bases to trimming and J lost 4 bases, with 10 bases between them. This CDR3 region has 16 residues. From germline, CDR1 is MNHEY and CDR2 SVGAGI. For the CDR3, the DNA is TGTGCCAGCAGTTACTCGGGGGACATATATAATTCACCCCTCCACTTT. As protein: CASSYSGDIYNSPLHF.

The CDR3 sequence: CASRRRSGESATQYF. CDR3 bases: TGTGCCAGCAGACGACGGAGTGGGGAGTCGGCCACGCAGTATTTT. V gene TRBV28 combines with J gene TRBJ2-3; D is possibly TRBD2 (5 bases). Trimming took 6 bases from V and 9 from J, leaving 22 bases between them. The length of the CDR3 is 15 residues. Germline lookup yields CDR1 MDHEN and CDR2 SYDVKM.

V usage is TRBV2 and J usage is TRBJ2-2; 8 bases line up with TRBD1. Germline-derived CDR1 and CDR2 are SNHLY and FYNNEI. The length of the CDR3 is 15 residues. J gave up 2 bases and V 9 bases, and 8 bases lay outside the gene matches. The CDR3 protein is CASRQGLPNTGELFF. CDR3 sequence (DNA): TGTGCCAGTAGACAGGGGCTACCAAACACCGGGGAGCTGTTTTTT.

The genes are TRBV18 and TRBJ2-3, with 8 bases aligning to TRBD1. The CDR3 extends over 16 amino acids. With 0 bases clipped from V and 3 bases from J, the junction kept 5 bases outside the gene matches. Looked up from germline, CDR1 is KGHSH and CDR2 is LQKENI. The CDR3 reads CASSPPQNRGTDTQYF. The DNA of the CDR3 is TGTGCCAGCTCACCACCCCAGAACAGGGGGACAGATACGCAGTATTTT.

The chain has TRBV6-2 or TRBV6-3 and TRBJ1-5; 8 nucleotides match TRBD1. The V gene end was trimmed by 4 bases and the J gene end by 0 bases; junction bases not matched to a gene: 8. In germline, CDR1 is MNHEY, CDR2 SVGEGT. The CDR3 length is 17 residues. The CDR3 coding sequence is TGTGCCAGCAGTTCCACCTGGGACAGGTATAGCAATCAGCCCCAGCATTTT. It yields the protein CASSSTWDRYSNQPQHF.

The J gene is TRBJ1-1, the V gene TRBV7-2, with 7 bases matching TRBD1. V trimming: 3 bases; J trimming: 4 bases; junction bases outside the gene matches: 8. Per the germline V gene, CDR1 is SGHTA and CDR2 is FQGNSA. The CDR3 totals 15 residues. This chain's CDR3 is CASSLRGLGGTEAFF. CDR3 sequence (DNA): TGTGCCAGCAGCTTGAGGGGGCTCGGGGGCACTGAAGCTTTCTTT.

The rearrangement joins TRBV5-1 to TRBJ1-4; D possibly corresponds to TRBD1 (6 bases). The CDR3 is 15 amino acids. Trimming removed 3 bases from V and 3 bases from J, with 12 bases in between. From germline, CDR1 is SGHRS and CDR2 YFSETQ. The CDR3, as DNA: TGCGCCAGCAGCTCGTCAGGGGTTTCTAATGAAAAACTGTTTTTT. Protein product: CASSSSGVSNEKLFF.

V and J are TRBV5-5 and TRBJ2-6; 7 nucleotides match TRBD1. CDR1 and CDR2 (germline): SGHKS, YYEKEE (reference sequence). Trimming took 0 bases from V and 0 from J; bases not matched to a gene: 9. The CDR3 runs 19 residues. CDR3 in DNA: TGTGCCAGCAGCTTGGCCACGGGACAGCTACTCTCTGGGGCCAACGTCCTGACTTTC. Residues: CASSLATGQLLSGANVLTF.

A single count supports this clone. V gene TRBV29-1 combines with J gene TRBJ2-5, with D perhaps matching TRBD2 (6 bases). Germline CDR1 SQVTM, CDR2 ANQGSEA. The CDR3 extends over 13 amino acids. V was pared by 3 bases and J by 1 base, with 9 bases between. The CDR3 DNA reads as TGCAGCGTTGACGCTAGCGCCCAAGAGACCCAGTACTTC. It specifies CSVDASAQETQYF.

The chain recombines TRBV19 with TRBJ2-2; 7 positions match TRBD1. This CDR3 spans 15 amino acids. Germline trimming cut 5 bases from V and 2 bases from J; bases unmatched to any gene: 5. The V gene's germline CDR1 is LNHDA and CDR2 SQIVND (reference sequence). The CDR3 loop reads CASSARQGNTGELFF. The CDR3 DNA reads TGTGCCAGTAGTGCCCGACAGGGAAACACCGGGGAGCTGTTTTTT.

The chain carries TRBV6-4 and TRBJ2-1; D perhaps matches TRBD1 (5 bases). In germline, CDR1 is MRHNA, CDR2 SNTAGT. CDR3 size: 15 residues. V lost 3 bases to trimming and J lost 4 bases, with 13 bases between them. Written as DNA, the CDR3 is TGTGCCAGCAGTGAGATGGCTCAGGGTTACAATGAGCAGTTCTTC. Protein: CASSEMAQGYNEQFF.

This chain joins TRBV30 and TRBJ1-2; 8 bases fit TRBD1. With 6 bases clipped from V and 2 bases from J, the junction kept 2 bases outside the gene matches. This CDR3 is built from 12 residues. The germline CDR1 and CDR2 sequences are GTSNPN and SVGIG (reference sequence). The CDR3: CACRQGNYGYTF. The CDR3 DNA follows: TGTGCCTGTCGACAGGGGAACTATGGCTACACCTTC.

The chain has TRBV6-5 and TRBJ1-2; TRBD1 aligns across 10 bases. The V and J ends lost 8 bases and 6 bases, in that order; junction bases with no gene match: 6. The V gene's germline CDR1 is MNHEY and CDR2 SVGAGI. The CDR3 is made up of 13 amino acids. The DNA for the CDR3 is TGTGCCAGCCTAGGACAGGGGGGTAATGGCTACACCTTC. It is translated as CASLGQGGNGYTF.

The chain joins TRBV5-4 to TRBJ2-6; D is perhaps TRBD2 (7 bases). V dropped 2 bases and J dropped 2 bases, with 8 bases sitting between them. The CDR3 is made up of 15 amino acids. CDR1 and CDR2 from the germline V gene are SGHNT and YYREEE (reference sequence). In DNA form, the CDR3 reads TGTGCCAGCAGCTTAGGGGGGGCTGGGGCCAACGTCCTGACTTTC. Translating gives CASSLGGAGANVLTF. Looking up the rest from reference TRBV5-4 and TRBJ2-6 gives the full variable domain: ETGVTQSPTHLIKTRGQQVTLRCSSQSGHNTVSWYQQALGQGPQFIFQYYREEENGRGNFPPRFSGLQFPNYSSELNVNALELDDSALYLCASSLGGAGANVLTFGAGSRLTVL.

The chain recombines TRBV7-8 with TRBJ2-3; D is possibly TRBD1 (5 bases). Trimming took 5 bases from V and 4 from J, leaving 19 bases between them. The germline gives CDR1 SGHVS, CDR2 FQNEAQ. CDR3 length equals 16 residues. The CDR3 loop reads CASSKGVGQSSDTQYF. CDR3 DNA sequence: TGTGCCAGCAGCAAAGGGGTGGGGCAGAGCTCAGATACGCAGTATTTT.